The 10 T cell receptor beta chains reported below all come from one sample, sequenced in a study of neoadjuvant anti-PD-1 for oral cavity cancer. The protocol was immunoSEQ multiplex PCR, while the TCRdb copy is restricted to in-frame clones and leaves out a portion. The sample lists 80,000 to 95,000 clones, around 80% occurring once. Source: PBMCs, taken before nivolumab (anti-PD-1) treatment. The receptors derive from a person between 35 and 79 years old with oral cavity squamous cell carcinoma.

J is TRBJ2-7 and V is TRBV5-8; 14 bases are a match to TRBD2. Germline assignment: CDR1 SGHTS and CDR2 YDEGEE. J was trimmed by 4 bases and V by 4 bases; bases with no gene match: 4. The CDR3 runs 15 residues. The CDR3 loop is CASSEGLAGVYEQYF. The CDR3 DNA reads TGTGCCAGCAGCGAGGGACTAGCGGGAGTTTACGAGCAGTACTTC.

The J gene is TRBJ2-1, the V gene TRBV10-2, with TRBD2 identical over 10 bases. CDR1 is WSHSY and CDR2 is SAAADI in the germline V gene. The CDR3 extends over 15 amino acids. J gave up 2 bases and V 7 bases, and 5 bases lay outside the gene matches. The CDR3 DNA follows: TGCGCCAGCATGCTAGCGGGAGCCGCCTACAATGAGCAGTTCTTC. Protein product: CASMLAGAAYNEQFF.

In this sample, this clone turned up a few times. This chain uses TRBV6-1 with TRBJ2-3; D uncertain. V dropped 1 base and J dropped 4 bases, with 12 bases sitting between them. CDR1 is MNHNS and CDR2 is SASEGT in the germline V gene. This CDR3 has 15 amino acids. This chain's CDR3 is CASSEGLKVPDTQYF. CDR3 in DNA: TGTGCCAGCAGTGAAGGTTTGAAGGTTCCAGATACGCAGTATTTT.

CDR3 amino acids: CASSLAVSSGSKQFF. In DNA, the CDR3 is TGTGCCAGCAGCTTGGCCGTCAGTAGCGGGAGCAAGCAGTTCTTC. This chain links TRBV5-8 with TRBJ2-1, with 9 bases that match TRBD2. The CDR3 length is 15 residues. V was clipped by 0 bases and J by 11 bases; unmatched bases: 9. The germline CDR1 and CDR2 sequences are SGHTS and YDEGEE.

This chain's CDR3 is CSASVVAEQYF. CDR3 coding DNA: TGCAGTGCTAGTGTGGTAGCCGAGCAGTACTTC. The rearrangement links TRBV20-1 to TRBJ2-7, with unresolved D. Trimming took off 3 bases at V and 6 bases at J, with 9 bases between the two ends. In germline, CDR1 is DFQATT, CDR2 SNEGSKA (reference sequence). The CDR3 runs to 11 residues.

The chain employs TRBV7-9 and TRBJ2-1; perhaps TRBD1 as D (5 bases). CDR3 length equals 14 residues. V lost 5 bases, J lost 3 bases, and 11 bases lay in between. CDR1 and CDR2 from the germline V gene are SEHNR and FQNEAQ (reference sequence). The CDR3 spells CASSPLGVYNEQFF. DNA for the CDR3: TGTGCCAGCAGCCCCCTAGGGGTCTACAATGAGCAGTTCTTC.

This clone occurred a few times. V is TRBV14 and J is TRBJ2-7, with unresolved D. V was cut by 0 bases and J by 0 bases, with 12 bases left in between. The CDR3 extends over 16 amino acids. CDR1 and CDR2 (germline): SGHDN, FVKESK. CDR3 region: CASSQDLAASSYEQYF. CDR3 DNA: TGTGCCAGCAGCCAAGATCTGGCAGCTAGCTCCTACGAGCAGTACTTC.

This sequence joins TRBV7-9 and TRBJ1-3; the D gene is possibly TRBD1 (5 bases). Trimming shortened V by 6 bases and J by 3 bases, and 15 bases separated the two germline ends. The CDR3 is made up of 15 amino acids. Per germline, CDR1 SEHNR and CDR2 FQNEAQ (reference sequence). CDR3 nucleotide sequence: TGTGCCAGCAGTCCGGGCTCGGGGGATGGAAACACCATATATTTT. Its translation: CASSPGSGDGNTIYF. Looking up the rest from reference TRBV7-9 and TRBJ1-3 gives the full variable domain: DTGVSQNPRHKITKRGQNVTFRCDPISEHNRLYWYRQTLGQGPEFLTYFQNEAQLEKSRLLSDRFSAERPKGSFSTLEIQRTEQGDSAMYLCASSPGSGDGNTIYFGEGSWLTVV.

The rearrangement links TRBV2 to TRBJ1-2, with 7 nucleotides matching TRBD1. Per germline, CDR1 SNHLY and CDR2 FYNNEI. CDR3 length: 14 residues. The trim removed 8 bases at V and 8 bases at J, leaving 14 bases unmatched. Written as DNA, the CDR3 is TGTGCCAGCCCTGACAGGGAACGCTGGAGGGGCTACACCTTC. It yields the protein CASPDRERWRGYTF. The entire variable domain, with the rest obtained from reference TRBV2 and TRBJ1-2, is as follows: EPEVTQTPSHQVTQMGQEVILRCVPISNHLYFYWYRQILGQKVEFLVSFYNNEISEKSEIFDDQFSVERPDGSNFTLKIRSTKLEDSAMYFCASPDRERWRGYTFGSGTRLTVV.

The chain's CDR3 is CASSPRDSGNEQFF. The CDR3 nucleotides are TGTGCCAGCAGCCCCCGAGACTCTGGCAATGAGCAGTTCTTC. The gene calls are TRBV13 and TRBJ2-1; D gene uncertain. The CDR3 is 14 amino acids. In germline, CDR1 is PRHDT, CDR2 FYEKMQ (reference sequence). With 5 bases removed from V and 6 bases from J, the gap between germline ends came to 14 bases.